This T cell receptor beta chain was recorded in a study of PD-L1 blockade in urothelial cancer (dated 2017 in TCRdb). In terms of the full investigation: Every patient began therapy at some point between 2013 and 2015 and was given atezolizumab 1,200 mg intravenously every 3 weeks. About 90% of the roughly 30 patients were males with bladder-origin urothelial cancer, and about 65% of the roughly 30 reported a prior smoking history. Patients had an ECOG performance status of 0 or 1 and had received between 0 and 3 prior chemotherapy regimens. Blood samples were analyzed at 3 weeks after treatment start (second dose) and at 6 weeks after treatment start. A median of 141,255 T cells and 85,000 or so unique TCRs was obtained from blood samples, and a median clonality of roughly 0.082 was observed. The study was an exploratory multi-omic analysis of somatic, immune and clinical correlates of response to PD-L1 blockade with atezolizumab in urothelial cancer. Pretreatment tumor samples, along with matched peripheral blood collected serially before and after atezolizumab treatment, underwent TCR sequencing. Durable clinical benefit was defined as a progression-free survival longer than 6 months, and TCR features were additionally tested against progression-free survival and overall survival. In the same patients, whole exome sequencing and RNA sequencing of pretreatment tumors were performed in addition to TCR sequencing. Some ten patients reached durable clinical benefit, while 15 to 20 patients did not. Pretreatment blood TCR-seq was available for twenty-nine patients, at least one posttreatment blood collection was obtained for around 24 patients, and tumor TCR-seq was available for around 24 patients.

A note on this clone: No cognate antigen has been identified for it. Base qualities are not recorded, but no much larger clone differs from it by a single base.

The cohort comprised around 30 patients with locally advanced or metastatic urothelial carcinoma treated at Memorial Sloan Kettering on a trial protocol. Peripheral blood mononuclear cells were collected from each patient pretreatment and during treatment, giving between 1 and 8 total time points per patient. The Qiagen DNeasy Blood extraction kit was used to purify genomic DNA from total PBMCs and tumor samples. PBMCs were collected pretreatment and during treatment, and were isolated and stored as previously described. V is trimmed back by 4 bases and J by 5 bases, and the junction contains 10 bases that no gene match accounts for. CDR1 and CDR2 are read off the germline V gene as WSHSY and SAAADI. From the cysteine through the phenylalanine, the CDR3 covers 16 amino acids. The read is trimmed to its CDR3 DNA, 48 bases read in frame from base 1. The full study reports these points: Small sample size (n ≈ 30) and many exploratory analyses mean the results are intended to be hypothesis-generating. A pretreatment peripheral blood TCR clonality below the median was linked to improved progression-free and overall survival. At 3 weeks after the start of treatment, tumor-associated TCR clones in peripheral blood had expanded more in patients with durable benefit (n ≈ 24, p = 0.022).

To estimate absolute template abundance from read counts, synthetic TCR analog templates were spiked into each PCR. The immunoSEQ assay was used to amplify TCRbeta CDR3 regions from genomic DNA with bias-controlled V and J gene primers. Rearranged TCRbeta segments were sequenced at approximately 20X coverage. As for the original processing: Sequencing errors were corrected by clustering, and CDR3s were annotated against IMGT so that V, D and J genes could be assigned. Downstream analyses used only productive TCRbeta rearrangements, leaving out any out-of-frame or stop-codon sequences. Clonality was computed as one minus Shannon entropy normalized by the log of the number of unique productive sequences. Fisher's exact test with Benjamini-Hochberg correction, using a cutoff of adjusted p below 0.01, was how clones that differed between time points or between blood and tumor were identified. TCRdb provides this immuneACCESS table in a form limited to in-frame rearrangements. Some clones are lacking; in checked studies, under half of them reflect an unresolved V gene, and why the rest are absent is not known. V, J and clone size are those of that table, while D and trimming were read from the DNA. Counted in this sample were fewer than 45,000 clones; around 80% of them appeared once. Roughly 3.2% of the sample comes from the top ten.

The rearranged segments are TRBV10-2 and TRBJ1-5; TRBD1 agrees with 8 junctional bases. The specimen comprised PBMCs, sampled around atezolizumab (anti-PD-L1) treatment. The receptor was isolated from a man between 70 and 80 years old with urothelial cancer. The sequenced DNA is TGCGCCAGCAGTGTATCCCGGACAGGGATAGATCAGCCCCAGCATTTT. Its protein is CASSVSRTGIDQPQHF.